These T cell receptor beta chains were read from a single sample in a study of blood T cells in healthy people across ages. TCRdb re-called the 5' RACE reads through MiXCR, storing one row per CDR3 protein. The table records 1 million or so distinct CDR3 sequences, about 23% of them present only once. These same records also appear under a second study, on T cells of mothers and their children.

Sequencing was done on a sample of blood. These receptors came from a girl aged 2 to 10 in good health. CDR3s leave out the opening cysteine and the closing phenylalanine or tryptophan. Fields, in order: CDR3 length, V gene, J gene, CDR3 protein.

12	TRBV3-1	TRBJ1-4	ASSQDVTNEKLF
13	TRBV28	TRBJ2-1	ASSPVGIRPNEQF
12	TRBV11-2	TRBJ2-1	ASSSRDGCNEQF
13	TRBV29-1	-	SVEDDRATYNEQF
14	TRBV7-2	TRBJ2-5	ASSLDSGGVRETQY
13	TRBV29-1	TRBJ1-1	SVEDWPAGGTEAF
10	TRBV12-5	TRBJ1-1	ASGPQNTEAF
14	TRBV9	TRBJ2-3	ASSVGGPSSTDTQY
12	TRBV6-1	-	ASRDRQRTYEQY
13	TRBV11-2	TRBJ2-7	ASSEPRDGSYEQY
12	TRBV7-8	TRBJ1-1	ASSLSTMNTEAF
11	TRBV7-2	TRBJ2-1	ASSLAWYNEQF
16	TRBV28	TRBJ2-3	ASSFPFRASGRKDTQY
12	TRBV10-3	TRBJ2-1	AISDSQGAGEQF
12	TRBV9	TRBJ2-2	ASSAADSTGELF
11	TRBV12-3/TRBV12-4	TRBJ2-1	ASSSDRANEQF
11	TRBV7-2	TRBJ2-5	ASSRDPSETQY
13	TRBV11-1	TRBJ2-3	ASSLADRAPDTQY
11	TRBV29-1	-	SVEGPGSHEQF
12	TRBV28	TRBJ2-7	ASSLMGISHEQY
13	TRBV29-1	TRBJ1-3	SVSTTGPPGNTIY
12	TRBV27	TRBJ2-6	ASSLSSGANVPT
15	TRBV7-9	TRBJ1-6	ASSLTNGRLLNSPLH
12	TRBV19	TRBJ1-1	ASSTGGQGTSAF
14	TRBV7-2	TRBJ2-1	ASSSQQGFAYNEQF
13	TRBV3-1	TRBJ1-1	ASRGLGQGNTEAF
15	TRBV7-8	TRBJ1-2	ASSLDAAGGIFYGYT
13	TRBV27	TRBJ2-7	ASSLSGTSLYEQY
9	TRBV27	TRBJ2-3	ASSSGHTQY
13	TRBV7-8	TRBJ2-5	ASSLEGRLKETQY
10	TRBV9	-	ASSGGDSEQF
11	TRBV9	TRBJ2-5	ASSPFPMETQY
13	TRBV28	TRBJ2-7	ASTPLRTRVNEQY
16	TRBV18	TRBJ2-1	ASSPYELGLGSYNEQF
12	TRBV7-9	TRBJ1-3	ASSLITAGNTIY
12	TRBV5-1	TRBJ2-1	ASSFGSGYNEQF
13	TRBV7-2	TRBJ2-7	ASSVLAGGFDEQY
11	TRBV7-9	TRBJ2-1	ASSLRTKNEQF
9	TRBV29-1	TRBJ1-2	SVQGALGYT
13	TRBV5-1	TRBJ2-7	ASSLPSGREDEQY
12	TRBV4-2	-	ASSSTGGNYEQY
12	TRBV6-5	-	ASSYGQGTGTQY
12	TRBV6-2/TRBV6-3	TRBJ1-5	ASRGGSSNQPQH
14	TRBV7-6	TRBJ2-7	ASSSEGRPGIYEQY
13	TRBV10-3	TRBJ2-3	AIRGEAGAADTQY
13	TRBV5-5	TRBJ2-5	ASSLEGARAETQY
12	TRBV29-1	TRBJ2-5	SAMFVWGLETQY
14	TRBV20-1	TRBJ2-1	SALGVGVSSYNEQF
14	TRBV4-3	-	ASSQDSSGGADEQF
13	TRBV29-1	TRBJ2-1	SVSLAGAGVYEQF
13	TRBV27	TRBJ2-3	ASSLDYLGLDTQY
12	TRBV12-3/TRBV12-4	TRBJ2-3	ASLRGVSTDTQY
14	TRBV3-1	TRBJ2-5	ASSLGLAGEQETQY